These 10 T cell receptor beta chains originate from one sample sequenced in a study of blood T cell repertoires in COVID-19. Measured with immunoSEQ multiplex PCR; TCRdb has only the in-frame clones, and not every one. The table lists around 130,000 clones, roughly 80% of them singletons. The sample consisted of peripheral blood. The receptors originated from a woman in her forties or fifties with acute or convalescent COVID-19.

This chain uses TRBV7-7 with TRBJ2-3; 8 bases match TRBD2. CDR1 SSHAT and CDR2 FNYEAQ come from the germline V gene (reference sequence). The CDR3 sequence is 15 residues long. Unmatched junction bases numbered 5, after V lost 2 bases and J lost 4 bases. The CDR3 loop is CASSLNPGGADTQYF. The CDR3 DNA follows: TGTGCCAGCAGCTTAAATCCGGGGGGGGCAGATACGCAGTATTTT.

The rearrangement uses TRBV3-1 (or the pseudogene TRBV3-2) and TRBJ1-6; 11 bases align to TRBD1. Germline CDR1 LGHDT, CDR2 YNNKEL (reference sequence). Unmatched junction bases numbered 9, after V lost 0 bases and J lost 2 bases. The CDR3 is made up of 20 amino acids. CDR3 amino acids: CASSQDPRTGGLTYNSPLHF. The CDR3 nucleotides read TGTGCCAGCAGCCAAGATCCTAGGACAGGGGGCCTCACCTATAATTCACCCCTCCACTTT.

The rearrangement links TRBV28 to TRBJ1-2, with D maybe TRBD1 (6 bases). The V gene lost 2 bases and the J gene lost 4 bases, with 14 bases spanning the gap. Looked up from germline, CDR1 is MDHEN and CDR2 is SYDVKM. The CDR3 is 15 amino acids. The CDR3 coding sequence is TGTGCCAGCAGTTTAAGTGACAGGCCACTCTATGGCTACACCTTC. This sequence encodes CASSLSDRPLYGYTF.

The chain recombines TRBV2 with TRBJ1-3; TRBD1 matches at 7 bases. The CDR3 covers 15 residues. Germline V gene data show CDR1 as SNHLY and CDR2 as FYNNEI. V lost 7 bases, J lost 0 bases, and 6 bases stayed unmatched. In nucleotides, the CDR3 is TGTGCCAGCAAGGGACAGACATTCTCTGGAAACACCATATATTTT. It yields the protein CASKGQTFSGNTIYF.

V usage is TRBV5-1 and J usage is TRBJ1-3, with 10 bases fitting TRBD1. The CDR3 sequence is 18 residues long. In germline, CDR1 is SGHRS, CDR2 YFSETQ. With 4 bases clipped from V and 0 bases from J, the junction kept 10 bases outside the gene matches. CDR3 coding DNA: TGCGCCAGCAGCCGGACAGGGGGTGGCTCCAACTCTGGAAACACCATATATTTT. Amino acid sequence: CASSRTGGGSNSGNTIYF.

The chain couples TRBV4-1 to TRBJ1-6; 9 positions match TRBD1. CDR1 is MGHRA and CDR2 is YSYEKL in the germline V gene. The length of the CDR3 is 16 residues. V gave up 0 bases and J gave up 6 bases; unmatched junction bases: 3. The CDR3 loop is CASSQDGDRVNSPLHF. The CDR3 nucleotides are TGCGCCAGCAGCCAAGATGGGGACAGGGTTAATTCACCCCTCCACTTT.

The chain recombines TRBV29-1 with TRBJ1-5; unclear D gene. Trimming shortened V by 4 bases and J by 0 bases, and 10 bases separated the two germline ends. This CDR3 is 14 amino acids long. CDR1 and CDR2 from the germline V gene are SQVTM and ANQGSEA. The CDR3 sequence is CSVATKNSNQPQHF. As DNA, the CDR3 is TGCAGCGTTGCGACAAAAAATAGCAATCAGCCCCAGCATTTT.

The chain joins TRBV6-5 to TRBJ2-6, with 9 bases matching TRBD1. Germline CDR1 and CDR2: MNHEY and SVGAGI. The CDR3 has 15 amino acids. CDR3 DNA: TGTGCACGCGACAGGGGGAGATCTGGGGCCAACGTCCTGACTTTC. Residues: CARDRGRSGANVLTF.

As DNA, the CDR3 is TGTGCTAGTGGTCTACAGGGTATTGTGGGGAGCAATCAGCCCCAGCATTTT. The encoded protein is CASGLQGIVGSNQPQHF. This chain links TRBV12-5 with TRBJ1-5; tentatively, D is TRBD1 (6 bases). The CDR3 is 17 amino acids. Germline CDR1 LGHNT, CDR2 FRNRAP. Trimming stripped 5 bases from V and 1 base from J, with 18 bases between.

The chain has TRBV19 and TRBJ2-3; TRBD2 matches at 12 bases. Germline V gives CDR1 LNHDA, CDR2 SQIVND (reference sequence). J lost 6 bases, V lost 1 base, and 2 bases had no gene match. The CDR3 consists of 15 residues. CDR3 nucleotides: TGTGCCAGTAGTATAGCTAGCGGGGGGGCGGATACGCAGTATTTT. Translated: CASSIASGGADTQYF.